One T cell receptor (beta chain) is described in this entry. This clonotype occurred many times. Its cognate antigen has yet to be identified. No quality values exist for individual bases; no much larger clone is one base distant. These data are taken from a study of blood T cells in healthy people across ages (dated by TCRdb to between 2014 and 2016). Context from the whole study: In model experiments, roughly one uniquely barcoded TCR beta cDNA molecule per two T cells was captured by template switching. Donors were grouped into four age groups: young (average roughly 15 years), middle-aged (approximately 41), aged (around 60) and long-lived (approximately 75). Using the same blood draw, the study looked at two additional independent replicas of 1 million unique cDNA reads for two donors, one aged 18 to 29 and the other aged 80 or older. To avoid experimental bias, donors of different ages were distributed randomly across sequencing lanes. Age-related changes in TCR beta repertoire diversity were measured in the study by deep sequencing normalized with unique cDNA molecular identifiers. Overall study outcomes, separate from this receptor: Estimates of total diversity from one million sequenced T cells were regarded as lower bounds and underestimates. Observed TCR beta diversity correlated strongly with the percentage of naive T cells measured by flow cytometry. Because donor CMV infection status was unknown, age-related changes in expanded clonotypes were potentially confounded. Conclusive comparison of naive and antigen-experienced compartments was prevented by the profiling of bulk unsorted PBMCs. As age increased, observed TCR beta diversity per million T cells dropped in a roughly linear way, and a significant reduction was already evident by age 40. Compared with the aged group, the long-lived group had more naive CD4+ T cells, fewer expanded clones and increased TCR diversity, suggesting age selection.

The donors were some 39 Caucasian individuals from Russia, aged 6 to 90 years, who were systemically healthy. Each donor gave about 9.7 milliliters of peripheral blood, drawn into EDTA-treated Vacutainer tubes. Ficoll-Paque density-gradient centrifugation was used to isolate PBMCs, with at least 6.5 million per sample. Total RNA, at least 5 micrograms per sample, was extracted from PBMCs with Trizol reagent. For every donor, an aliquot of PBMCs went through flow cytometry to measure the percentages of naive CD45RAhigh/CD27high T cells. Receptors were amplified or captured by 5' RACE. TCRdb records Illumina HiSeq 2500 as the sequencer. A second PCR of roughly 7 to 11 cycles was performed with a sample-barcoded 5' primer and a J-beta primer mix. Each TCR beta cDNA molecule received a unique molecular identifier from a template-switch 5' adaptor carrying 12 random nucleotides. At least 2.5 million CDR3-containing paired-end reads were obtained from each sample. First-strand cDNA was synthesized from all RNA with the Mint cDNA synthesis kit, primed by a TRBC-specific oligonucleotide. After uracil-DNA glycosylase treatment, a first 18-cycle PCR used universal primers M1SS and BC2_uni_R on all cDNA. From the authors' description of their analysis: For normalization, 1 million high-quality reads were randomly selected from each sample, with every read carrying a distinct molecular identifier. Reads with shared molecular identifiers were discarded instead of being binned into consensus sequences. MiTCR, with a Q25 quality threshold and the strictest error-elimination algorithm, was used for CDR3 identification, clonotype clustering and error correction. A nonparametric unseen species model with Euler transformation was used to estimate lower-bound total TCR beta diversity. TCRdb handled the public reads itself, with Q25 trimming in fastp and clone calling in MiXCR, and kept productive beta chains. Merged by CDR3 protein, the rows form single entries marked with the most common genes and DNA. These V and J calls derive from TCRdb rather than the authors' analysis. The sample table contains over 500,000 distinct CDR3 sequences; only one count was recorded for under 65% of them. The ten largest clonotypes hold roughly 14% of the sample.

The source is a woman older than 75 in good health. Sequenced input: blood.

The DNA reads as follows: TGTGCCCCCCAGCGGGAGGGCCAGCGGTGGCCCAAAAACATTCAGTACTTC. Its protein reads: CAPQREGQRWPKNIQYF. The rearranged segments are TRBV28 and TRBJ2-4; 10 nucleotides in the junction match TRBD2. Sequences MDHEN (CDR1) and SYDVKM (CDR2) are obtained from the germline V gene. The CDR3 starts with the cysteine, ends with the phenylalanine, and has 17 residues. Just CDR3 DNA is preserved here, 51 bases in frame from base 1. Trimming removed 11 bases from V and 2 bases from J; the gene matches leave 15 bases unexplained.